The sequence of this T cell receptor beta chain was determined in a study of T cells after yellow fever vaccination. Study-level background: Those fractions that held only low numbers of cells were prepared using the SMART-Seq v4 Ultra Low Input RNA kit. Study findings and constraints: A weaker secondary response peaked on day 5, the primary on day 15.

There are a few counts of this clonotype. The antigen is undetermined. For TCR, cDNA came from 5'RACE template switching, which added a universal primer site and UMIs. One entry per CDR3 protein results from TCRdb running MiXCR on the 5' RACE reads. The sample shows hundreds of thousands of distinct CDR3 sequences, roughly an eighth of them seen only once. This CDR3 region has 14 residues. From germline, CDR1 is DFQATT and CDR2 SNEGSKA (reference sequence). The ends lost 2 bases at V and 7 bases at J; junction bases unmatched: 6. The clonotype comes from a young man who received the YFV17D yellow fever vaccine. J is TRBJ2-7 and V is TRBV20-1; 12 bases are a match to TRBD1. The sequenced sample was PBMCs, obtained on the day of the yellow fever booster vaccination. The CDR3 loop reads CSARSGTGGEEQYF. CDR3 in DNA: TGCAGTGCTAGATCCGGGACAGGGGGCGAGGAGCAGTACTTC.